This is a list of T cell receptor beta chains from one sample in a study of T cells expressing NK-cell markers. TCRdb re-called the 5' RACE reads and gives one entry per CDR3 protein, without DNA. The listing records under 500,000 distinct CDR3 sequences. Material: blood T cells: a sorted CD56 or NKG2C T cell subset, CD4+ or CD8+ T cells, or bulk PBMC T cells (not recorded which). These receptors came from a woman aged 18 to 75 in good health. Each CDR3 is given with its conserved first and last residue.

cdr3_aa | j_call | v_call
CASSDLTDRGRRDTQYF | TRBJ2-3 | TRBV2
CASSILAGAPRETQYF | TRBJ2-5 | TRBV6-5
CSARDLEGGSYEQYF | TRBJ2-7 | TRBV20-1
CASSESPGAEAFF | TRBJ1-1 | TRBV25-1
CASSIDRERRFF | TRBJ2-1 | TRBV19
CSAAAGASYEQFF | TRBJ2-1 | TRBV20-1
CASTPMAQMNTEAFF | TRBJ1-1 | TRBV6-1
CASSVGQGVGTGELFF | TRBJ2-2 | TRBV9
CAWGGDNQPQHF | TRBJ1-5 | TRBV30
CASPQGAGELFF | TRBJ2-2 | TRBV5-1
CASVRTGSNEKLFF | TRBJ1-4 | TRBV10-2
CASSLVGETGTYNEQFF | TRBJ2-1 | TRBV11-2
CSASGDRVRGAYNEQFF | TRBJ2-1 | TRBV20-1
CSVGWAETQYF | TRBJ2-5 | TRBV29-1
CASSPLTSYEQYF | TRBJ2-7 | TRBV18
CSVSPGLYNEQFF | TRBJ2-1 | TRBV29-1
CASSPEKGFYNEQFF | TRBJ2-1 | TRBV6-1
CASRPGGTGIGNEKLFF | TRBJ1-4 | TRBV6-1
CSADSLGAGKNIQYF | TRBJ2-4 | TRBV20-1
CARSGTGSYNEQFF | TRBJ2-1 | TRBV9
CASNEGTAQADTQYF | TRBJ2-3 | TRBV9
CASTVDRAETQYF | TRBJ2-5 | TRBV7-2
CASSAQGVSYNEQFF | TRBJ2-1 | TRBV7-2
CASGLGGPWSQYF | TRBJ2-5 | TRBV6-2/TRBV6-3
CASSFGEVTEAFF | TRBJ1-1 | TRBV5-1
CSATSGSYNEQFF | TRBJ2-1 | TRBV20-1
CSVEEVARQETQYF | TRBJ2-5 | TRBV29-1
CASSQEARGRTNEKLFF | TRBJ1-4 | TRBV3-1
CSARSDPPSYEQYF | TRBJ2-7 | TRBV20-1
CASSLFRTDTQYF | TRBJ2-3 | TRBV5-1
CATSDPGTGDYNEQFF | TRBJ2-1 | TRBV24-1
CASSLNGVHEKLFF | TRBJ1-4 | TRBV5-6
CSARDPQTSGRSTDTQYF | TRBJ2-3 | TRBV20-1